This T cell receptor beta chain was identified in a study of T-cell memory formation after mild COVID-19. Overall study results and limits: A second wave of clones peaked on day 37, and their SARS-CoV-2 specificity went unconfirmed. Contracting CD4+ clones lay largely in CM and EM, with CD8+ ones residing in EMRA.

V lost 4 bases and J lost 0, with 9 bases in between. The CDR3 is 15 amino acids. Germline assignment: CDR1 MGHRA and CDR2 YSYEKL. This clonotype showed up just a few times. The antigen is not known. TCRdb used MiXCR to reprocess the 5' RACE reads, holding one entry per CDR3 protein. This repertoire shows about 110,000 distinct CDR3 sequences, around 15% found once; its top ten account for 35% to 50%. The sample comprised PBMCs or a T cell subset sorted from them (not recorded which). The genes are TRBV4-1 and TRBJ2-2; no definite D call. The receptor was isolated from a man in his late teens or twenties who had mild COVID-19 (a few samples of this study predate the infection). Cell type and time point are not known. CDR3 coding DNA: TGCGCCAGCAGCCCCGAAGGTTCGAACACCGGGGAGCTGTTTTTT. Translation gives CASSPEGSNTGELFF.